Below are 20 T cell receptor beta chains sequenced from a single sample in a study of T cell repertoires in cytomegalovirus infection (dated by TCRdb to between 2017 and 2020). The sample was run on an Illumina HiSeq 1500. In-frame beta chains were kept once TCRdb had trimmed the public reads at Q25 with fastp and called clones with MiXCR. Each entry is one CDR3 protein sequence, shown with its most common DNA and genes. Present in this sample are 400,000 or so distinct CDR3 sequences, roughly 31% of which were seen just once. Of the sample, roughly 13% is held by the ten largest clones. The specimen was PBMCs. Every receptor here comes from a human donor in good health (CMV status not recorded). Some clones in this sample may be carry-over from other donors' samples.

The J gene is TRBJ1-6, the V gene TRBV2; D unclear. This CDR3 spans 14 amino acids. CDR1 SNHLY and CDR2 FYNNEI come from the germline V gene. Trimming took 5 bases from V and 1 from J, leaving 6 bases between them. Written as DNA, the CDR3 is TGTGCCAGCAGTCTAATTTCCTATAATTCACCCCTCCACTTT. Translating it yields CASSLISYNSPLHF.

This clonotype was counted ten times or more. The chain links TRBV7-9 to TRBJ2-5, with TRBD1 matching 7 bases. CDR1 and CDR2 from the germline V gene are SEHNR and FQNEAQ (reference sequence). The CDR3 consists of 14 residues. Losses at the gene ends were 4 bases for V and 2 bases for J; bases not matched to a gene: 4. The CDR3 loop reads CASSSGDRQETQYF. The CDR3 bases are TGTGCCAGCAGCTCAGGGGACAGACAAGAGACCCAGTACTTC.

This clonotype has more than one count but fewer than ten. This chain links TRBV11-2 with TRBJ2-5; D may be TRBD1 (6 bases). V lost 3 bases, J lost 1 base, and 12 bases lay in between. Germline V gene data show CDR1 as SGHAT and CDR2 as FQNNGV. The length of the CDR3 is 15 residues. The CDR3 DNA reads TGTGCCAGCAGCTTTCAGGGGCTAGCCCAAGAGACCCAGTACTTC. Amino acid sequence: CASSFQGLAQETQYF.

About this clonotype: A much bigger clone sits one base away, suggesting this may be a read error. The chain combines TRBV7-2 with TRBJ2-7; no firm D call. Germline CDR1 and CDR2: SGHTA and FQGNSA. CDR3 length: 14 residues. CDR3 nucleotide sequence: TGTGCCAGCAGCTTAGCGGTCGGTTCCTACGAGCAGTCCTTC. Protein product: CASSLAVGSYEQSF.

J is TRBJ2-1 and V is TRBV28, with 8 nucleotides matching TRBD2. Per germline, CDR1 MDHEN and CDR2 SYDVKM. CDR3 length equals 15 residues. The trim removed 10 bases at V and 4 bases at J, leaving 12 bases unmatched. The CDR3 protein is CATHLAGTVYNEQFF. CDR3 bases: TGTGCCACCCACTTAGCGGGGACTGTTTACAATGAGCAGTTCTTC.

This chain connects TRBV7-9 to TRBJ1-6, with unresolved D. CDR3 length equals 13 residues. Germline V CDR1 and CDR2: SEHNR, FQNEAQ (reference sequence). V was shortened by 1 base and J by 8 bases, with 6 bases between the two germline ends. CDR3 bases: TGTGCCAGCAGCTTAGTCGGGGATTCACCCCTCCACTTT. It codes for CASSLVGDSPLHF.

The table lists this clonotype with a count of one. Given the absence of the conserved phenylalanine or tryptophan at the CDR3 end, a read error is likely. No DNA is shown, since the ends of the CDR3 on it are uncertain; the CDR3 is the one TCRdb lists. The chain uses TRBV12-3 or TRBV12-4 and TRBJ2-2; the table's D call, TRBD1, was not checked against the DNA. The CDR3 is 13 residues long, counting both termini. CDR3 region: CASSSRGTGELLC.

The V gene is TRBV28, the J gene TRBJ1-5; the match to TRBD1 covers 7 bases. V was pared by 3 bases and J by 1 base, with 3 bases of the junction left unmatched. Germline V gene lookup returns CDR1 MDHEN and CDR2 SYDVKM. The CDR3 totals 15 residues. CDR3 sequence reads: CASSFDRESNQPQHF. CDR3 sequence (DNA): TGTGCCAGCAGTTTTGACAGGGAAAGCAATCAGCCCCAGCATTTT.

J is TRBJ2-1 and V is TRBV7-6; D ambiguous. V lost 6 bases to trimming and J lost 7 bases, with 13 bases between them. The germline V gene encodes CDR1 SGHVS and CDR2 FNYEAQ. The CDR3 runs 13 residues. The CDR3 region is CASSHSFGNEQFF. CDR3 in DNA: TGTGCCAGCAGTCATTCATTTGGGAATGAGCAGTTCTTC.

This clonotype turned up a few times. V usage is TRBV7-3 and J usage is TRBJ2-3; possibly TRBD2 for D (6 bases). The V gene's germline CDR1 is SGHTA and CDR2 FQGTGA. V was trimmed by 6 bases and J by 6 bases, leaving 16 bases between them. The CDR3 consists of 14 residues. The CDR3 nucleotides are TGTGCCAGCAGTCACCGGGGGACTCCCGATACGCAGTATTTT. Its translation: CASSHRGTPDTQYF.

This clonotype was counted many times. The chain has TRBV7-2 and TRBJ1-1; no firm D call. Germline V gene data show CDR1 as SGHTA and CDR2 as FQGNSA. The CDR3 sequence is 15 residues long. With 4 bases removed from V and 6 bases from J, the gap between germline ends came to 18 bases. DNA of the CDR3: TGTGCCAGCAGCTGGTGGGCGTCCTTTGGGGCTGAAGCTTTCTTT. This encodes CASSWWASFGAEAFF.

The gene calls are TRBV11-2 and TRBJ2-5; 15 bases are a match to TRBD2. Trimming took 8 bases from V and 5 from J; bases not matched to a gene: 9. Germline V gene sequence: CDR1 SGHAT, CDR2 FQNNGV. This CDR3 contains 16 residues. The CDR3 spells CASCQGLAGGRETQYF. CDR3 nucleotide sequence: TGTGCCAGCTGCCAGGGACTAGCGGGGGGCCGGGAGACCCAGTACTTC.

Only a few counts were recorded for this clonotype. At one boundary the junction diverges from the germline segment, which might be a read error. The chain links TRBV14 to TRBJ2-7; no firm D call. Germline-derived CDR1 and CDR2 are SGHDN and FVKESK. The CDR3 is 14 residues long. Here the CDR3 reads CASSQEVASHEQYF. The CDR3 DNA sequence: TGTGCCAGCAGCCAAGAGGTGGCCTCCCACGAGCAGTACTTC.

V is TRBV24-1 and J is TRBJ2-2, with 7 nucleotides matching TRBD1. CDR3 length: 16 residues. CDR1 is KGHDR, CDR2 SFDVKD, per germline. J was trimmed by 3 bases and V by 3 bases; bases with no gene match: 6. CDR3: CATSDRTGGYTGELFF. CDR3 DNA: TGTGCCACCAGTGATCGGACAGGCGGGTACACCGGGGAGCTGTTTTTT.

On this clonotype itself: Since a much larger clone is just one base distant, this may be a read error. Since no conserved phenylalanine or tryptophan closes the CDR3, a read error is the likely cause. This chain's CDR3 is CASSPRRSGEETQYL. The CDR3 bases are TGTGCCAGCAGCCCCCGCCGATCCGGGGAAGAGACCCAGTACTTA. The chain joins TRBV7-9 to TRBJ2-5; maybe TRBD2 (5 bases). The CDR3 totals 15 residues. CDR1 is SEHNR, CDR2 FQNEAQ, per germline (reference sequence). The V and J ends lost 5 bases and 3 bases respectively, with 16 bases between them.

This clonotype has just a few counts. The chain employs TRBV5-6 and TRBJ1-1; maybe TRBD1 (6 bases). Trimming removed 4 bases at V and 3 bases at J, with 19 bases between. This CDR3 is built from 16 residues. Germline V gene data show CDR1 as SGHDT and CDR2 as YYEEEE. CDR3 DNA sequence: TGTGCCAGCAGCCCCCTTTCGGGGGCGGCGGACACTGAAGCTTTCTTT. It encodes CASSPLSGAADTEAFF.

This rearrangement joins TRBV28 to TRBJ1-5, with D unresolved. CDR3 length: 14 residues. Germline CDR1 and CDR2: MDHEN and SYDVKM. Trimming pared 6 bases from V and 11 bases from J, leaving 20 bases between. The CDR3 loop reads CASRPFRLSPTQHF. CDR3 sequence (DNA): TGTGCCAGCAGACCCTTCAGACTCAGCCCAACCCAGCATTTT. Supplemented by reference TRBV28 and TRBJ1-5, the full variable domain reads DVKVTQSSRYLVKRTGEKVFLECVQDMDHENMFWYRQDPGLGLRLIYFSYDVKMKEKGDIPEGYSVSREKKERFSLILESASTNQTSMYLCASRPFRLSPTQHFGDGTRLSIL.

The J gene is TRBJ2-1, the V gene TRBV5-8, with TRBD2 matching 13 bases. The CDR3 length is 17 residues. Per germline, CDR1 SGHTS and CDR2 YDEGEE. V shed 0 bases, J shed 5 bases, and the junction held 5 bases outside the gene matches. CDR3 loop: CASSLAGLAGAHNEQFF. CDR3 sequence (DNA): TGTGCCAGCAGCTTGGCCGGACTAGCGGGGGCCCACAATGAGCAGTTCTTC.

The table lists this clonotype with many counts. The chain recombines TRBV11-2 with TRBJ2-3, with 8 bases fitting TRBD2. The CDR3 contains 15 residues. The germline V gene has CDR1 SGHAT and CDR2 FQNNGV. The V segment lost 6 bases and the J segment 6 bases; nucleotides outside the gene matches: 11. CDR3 sequence reads: CASRHGGGISDTQYF. CDR3 bases: TGTGCCAGCAGACATGGCGGGGGGATTAGTGATACGCAGTATTTT.

This rearrangement joins TRBV20-1 to TRBJ1-1, with D hard to call. The CDR3 covers 15 residues. The germline CDR1 and CDR2 sequences are DFQATT and SNEGSKA (reference sequence). V lost 1 base to trimming and J lost 4 bases, with 16 bases between them. CDR3 loop: CSARALGRTGTEAFF. CDR3 nucleotides: TGCAGTGCTAGAGCCCTCGGGAGGACGGGCACTGAAGCTTTCTTT.